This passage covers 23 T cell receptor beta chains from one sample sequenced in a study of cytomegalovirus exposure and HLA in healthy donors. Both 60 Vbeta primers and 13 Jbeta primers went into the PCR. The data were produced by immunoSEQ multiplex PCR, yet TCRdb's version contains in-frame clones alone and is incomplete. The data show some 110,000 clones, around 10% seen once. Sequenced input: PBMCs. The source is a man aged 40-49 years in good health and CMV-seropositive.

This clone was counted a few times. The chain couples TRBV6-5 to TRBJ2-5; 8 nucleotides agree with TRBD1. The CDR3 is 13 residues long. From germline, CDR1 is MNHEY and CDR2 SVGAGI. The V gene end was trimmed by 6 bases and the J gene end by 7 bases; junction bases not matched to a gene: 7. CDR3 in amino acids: CASRGQAGGTQYF. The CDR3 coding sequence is TGTGCCAGCAGGGGACAGGCCGGAGGGACCCAGTACTTC.

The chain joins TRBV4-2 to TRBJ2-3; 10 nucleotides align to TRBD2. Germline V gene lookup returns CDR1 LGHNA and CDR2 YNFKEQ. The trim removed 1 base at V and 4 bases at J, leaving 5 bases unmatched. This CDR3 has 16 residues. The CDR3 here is CASSQVSGRVSDTQYF. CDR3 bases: TGTGCCAGCAGCCAAGTAAGCGGGAGGGTTTCAGATACGCAGTATTTT.

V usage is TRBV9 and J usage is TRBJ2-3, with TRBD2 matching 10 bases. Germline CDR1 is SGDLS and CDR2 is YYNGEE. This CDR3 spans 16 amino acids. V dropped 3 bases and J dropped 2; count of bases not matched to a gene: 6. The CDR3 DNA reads TGTGCCAGCAGCGCCCGGACTAGCGGCTACACAGATACGCAGTATTTT. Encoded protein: CASSARTSGYTDTQYF.

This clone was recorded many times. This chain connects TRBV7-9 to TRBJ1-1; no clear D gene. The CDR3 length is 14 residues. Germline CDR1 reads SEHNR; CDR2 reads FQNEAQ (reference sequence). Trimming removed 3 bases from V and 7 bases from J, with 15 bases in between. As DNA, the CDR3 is TGTGCCAGCAGCTTCGATAGTAACCCTCATGAAGCTTTCTTT. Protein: CASSFDSNPHEAFF.

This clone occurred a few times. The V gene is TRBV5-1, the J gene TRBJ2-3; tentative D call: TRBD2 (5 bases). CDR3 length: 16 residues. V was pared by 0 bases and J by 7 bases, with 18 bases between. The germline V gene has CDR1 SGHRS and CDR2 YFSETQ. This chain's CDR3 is CASSLGPPGSFNTQYF. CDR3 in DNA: TGCGCCAGCAGCTTGGGGCCTCCGGGGTCCTTTAATACGCAGTATTTT.

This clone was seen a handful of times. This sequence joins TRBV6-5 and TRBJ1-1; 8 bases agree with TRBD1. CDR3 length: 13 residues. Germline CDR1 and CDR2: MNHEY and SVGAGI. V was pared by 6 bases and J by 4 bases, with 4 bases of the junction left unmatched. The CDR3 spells CASRNTGGTEAFF. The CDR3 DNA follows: TGTGCCAGCAGAAATACAGGGGGCACTGAAGCTTTCTTT.

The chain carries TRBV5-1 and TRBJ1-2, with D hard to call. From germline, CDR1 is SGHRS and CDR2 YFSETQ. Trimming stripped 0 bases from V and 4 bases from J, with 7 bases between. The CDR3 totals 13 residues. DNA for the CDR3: TGCGCCAGCAGCTTGGAAAGCCTCTATGGCTACACCTTC. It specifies CASSLESLYGYTF.

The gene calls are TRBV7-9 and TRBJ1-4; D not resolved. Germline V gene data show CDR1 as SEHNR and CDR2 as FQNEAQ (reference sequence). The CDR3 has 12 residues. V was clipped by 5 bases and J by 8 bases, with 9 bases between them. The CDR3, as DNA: TGTGCCAGCAGCCCGGCGCGGGAAAAACTGTTTTTT. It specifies CASSPAREKLFF.

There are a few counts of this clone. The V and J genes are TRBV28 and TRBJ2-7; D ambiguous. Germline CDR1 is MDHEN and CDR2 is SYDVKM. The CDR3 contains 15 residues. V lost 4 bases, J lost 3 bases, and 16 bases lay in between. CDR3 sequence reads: CASSSVSSGHYEQYF. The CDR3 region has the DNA TGTGCCAGCAGTTCTGTGAGTAGTGGGCACTACGAGCAGTACTTC. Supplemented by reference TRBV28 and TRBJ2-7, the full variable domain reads DVKVTQSSRYLVKRTGEKVFLECVQDMDHENMFWYRQDPGLGLRLIYFSYDVKMKEKGDIPEGYSVSREKKERFSLILESASTNQTSMYLCASSSVSSGHYEQYFGPGTRLTVT.

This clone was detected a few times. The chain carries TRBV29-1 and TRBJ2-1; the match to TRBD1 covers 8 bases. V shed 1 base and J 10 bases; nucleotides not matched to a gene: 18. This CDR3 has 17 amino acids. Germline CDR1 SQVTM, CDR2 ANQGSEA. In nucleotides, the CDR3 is TGCAGCGTTGAAGGTCATTCCTCGGGACAGGTTATTGAGGAGCAGTTCTTC. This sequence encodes CSVEGHSSGQVIEEQFF.

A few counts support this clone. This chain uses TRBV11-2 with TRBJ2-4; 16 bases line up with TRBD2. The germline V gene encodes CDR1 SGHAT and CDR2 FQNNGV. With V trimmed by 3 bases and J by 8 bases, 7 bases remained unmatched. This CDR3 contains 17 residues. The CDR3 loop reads CASSFTGTSGRADIQYF. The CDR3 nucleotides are TGTGCCAGCAGCTTTACCGGGACTAGCGGGAGGGCAGACATTCAGTACTTC.

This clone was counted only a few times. The CDR3 DNA follows: TGTGCCAGCAGCCAAGAGGTGCTGGGACTCACAAACTATGGCTACACCTTC. It yields the protein CASSQEVLGLTNYGYTF. The genes are TRBV4-2 and TRBJ1-2; maybe TRBD1 (5 bases). Per germline, CDR1 LGHNA and CDR2 YNFKEQ. Trimming removed 0 bases at V and 2 bases at J, with 16 bases between. The CDR3 contains 17 residues.

In DNA, the CDR3 is TGCGCCAGCAGCCATTTGCTAGCGGGCACAGATACGCAGTATTTT. Its translation is CASSHLLAGTDTQYF. The rearrangement links TRBV5-1 to TRBJ2-3, with TRBD2 identical over 7 bases. The CDR3 consists of 15 residues. V lost 4 bases, J lost 1 base, and 6 bases stayed unmatched. Germline V lookup: CDR1 SGHRS, CDR2 YFSETQ.

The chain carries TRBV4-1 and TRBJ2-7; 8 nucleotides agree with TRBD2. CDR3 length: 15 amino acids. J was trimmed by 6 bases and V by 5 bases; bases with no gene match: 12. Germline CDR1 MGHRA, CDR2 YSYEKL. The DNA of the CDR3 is TGCGCCAGCAGCTTCAATACCGGGACTAGTGGCGAGCAGTACTTC. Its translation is CASSFNTGTSGEQYF.

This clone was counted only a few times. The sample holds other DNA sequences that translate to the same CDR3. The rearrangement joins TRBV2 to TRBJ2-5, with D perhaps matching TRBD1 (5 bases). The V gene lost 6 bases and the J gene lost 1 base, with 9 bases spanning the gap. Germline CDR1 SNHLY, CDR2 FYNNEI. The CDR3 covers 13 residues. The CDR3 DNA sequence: TGTGCCAGCAGAACCGACAGCCAAGAGACCCAGTACTTC. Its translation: CASRTDSQETQYF.

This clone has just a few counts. The CDR3 is CASSGGEMNTEAFF. The CDR3 nucleotides are TGTGCCAGCTCGGGAGGCGAGATGAACACTGAAGCTTTCTTT. The rearrangement joins TRBV18 to TRBJ1-1; the D is unclear. The ends were cut back, 6 bases at V and 0 bases at J, with 11 bases in the middle. The CDR3 runs 14 residues. Germline CDR1 and CDR2: KGHSH and LQKENI. Supplemented by reference TRBV18 and TRBJ1-1, the full variable domain reads NAGVMQNPRHLVRRRGQEARLRCSPMKGHSHVYWYRQLPEEGLKFMVYLQKENIIDESGMPKERFSAEFPKEGPSILRIQQVVRGDSAAYFCASSGGEMNTEAFFGQGTRLTVV.

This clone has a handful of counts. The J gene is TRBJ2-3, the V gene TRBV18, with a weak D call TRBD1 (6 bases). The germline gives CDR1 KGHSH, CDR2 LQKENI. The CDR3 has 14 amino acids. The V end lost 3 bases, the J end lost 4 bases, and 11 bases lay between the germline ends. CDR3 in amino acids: CASSPVQGADTQYF. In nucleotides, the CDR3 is TGTGCCAGCTCACCGGTACAGGGTGCAGATACGCAGTATTTT.

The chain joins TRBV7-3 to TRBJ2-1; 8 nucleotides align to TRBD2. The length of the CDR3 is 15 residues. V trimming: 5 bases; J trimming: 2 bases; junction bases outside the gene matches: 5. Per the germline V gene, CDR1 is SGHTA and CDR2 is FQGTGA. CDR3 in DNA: TGTGCCAGCAGCCCCCGGGGGGGACCCTACAATGAGCAGTTCTTC. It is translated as CASSPRGGPYNEQFF. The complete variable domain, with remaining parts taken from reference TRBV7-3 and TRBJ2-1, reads GAGVSQTPSNKVTEKGKYVELRCDPISGHTALYWYRQSLGQGPEFLIYFQGTGAADDSGLPNDRFFAVRPEGSVSTLKIQRTERGDSAVYLCASSPRGGPYNEQFFGPGTRLTVL.

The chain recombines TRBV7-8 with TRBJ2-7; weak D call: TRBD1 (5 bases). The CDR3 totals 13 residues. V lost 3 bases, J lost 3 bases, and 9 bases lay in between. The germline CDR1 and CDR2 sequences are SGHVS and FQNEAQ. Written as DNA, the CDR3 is TGTGCCAGCAGCTTTGACAGCCTCTACGAGCAGTACTTC. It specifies CASSFDSLYEQYF.

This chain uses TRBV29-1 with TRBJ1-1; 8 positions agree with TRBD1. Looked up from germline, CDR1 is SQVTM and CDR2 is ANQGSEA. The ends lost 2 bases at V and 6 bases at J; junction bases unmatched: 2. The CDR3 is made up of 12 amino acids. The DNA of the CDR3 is TGCAGCGTTGAACAGGGGGCGTCTGAAGCTTTCTTT. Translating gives CSVEQGASEAFF. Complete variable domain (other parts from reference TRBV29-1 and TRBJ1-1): SAVISQKPSRDICQRGTSLTIQCQVDSQVTMMFWYRQQPGQSLTLIATANQGSEATYESGFVIDKFPISRPNLTFSTLTVSNMSPEDSSIYLCSVEQGASEAFFGQGTRLTVV.

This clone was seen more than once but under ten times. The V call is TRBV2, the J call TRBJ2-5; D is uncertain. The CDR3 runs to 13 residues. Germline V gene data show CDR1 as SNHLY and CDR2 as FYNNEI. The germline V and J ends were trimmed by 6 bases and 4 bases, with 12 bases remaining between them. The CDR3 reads CASRTMGAETQYF. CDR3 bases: TGTGCCAGCAGGACCATGGGCGCAGAGACCCAGTACTTC. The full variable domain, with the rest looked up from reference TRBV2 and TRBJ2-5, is EPEVTQTPSHQVTQMGQEVILRCVPISNHLYFYWYRQILGQKVEFLVSFYNNEISEKSEIFDDQFSVERPDGSNFTLKIRSTKLEDSAMYFCASRTMGAETQYFGPGTRLLVL.

CDR3 sequence: CASSPVADEQYF. CDR3 sequence (DNA): TGTGCCAGCAGTCCGGTAGCCGACGAGCAGTACTTC. This chain uses TRBV6-6 with TRBJ2-7; no definite D call. CDR1 and CDR2 from the germline V gene are MNHNY and SVGAGI (reference sequence). Trimming pared 5 bases from V and 5 bases from J, leaving 10 bases between. This CDR3 comprises 12 residues.

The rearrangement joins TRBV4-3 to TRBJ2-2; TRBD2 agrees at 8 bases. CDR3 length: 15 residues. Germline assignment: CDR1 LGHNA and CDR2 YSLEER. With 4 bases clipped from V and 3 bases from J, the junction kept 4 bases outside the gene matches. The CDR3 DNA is TGCGCCAGCAGCCCGGGAGGGAGGTACACCGGGGAGCTGTTTTTT. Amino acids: CASSPGGRYTGELFF.